This TCR beta chain was captured in a study of T cells after yellow fever vaccination. Points on this clonotype: One end of the junction does not line up with germline, which may come from a read error.

Germline CDR1 DFQATT, CDR2 SNEGSKA (reference sequence). The CDR3 is made up of 19 amino acids. The authors made TCR cDNA by 5'RACE template switching, adding a universal primer site and UMIs. In TCRdb, the 5' RACE reads were re-called with MiXCR into one record per CDR3 protein. The table lists some 300,000 distinct CDR3 sequences, approximately 8% of them singletons. Sequencing was performed on CD4+ T cells sorted from PBMCs, taken 5 days after the yellow fever booster vaccination. The source is a man aged 18 to 30 who received the YFV17D yellow fever vaccine. The V gene is TRBV20-1, the J gene TRBJ2-3; no firm D call. The CDR3 protein is CSARARGFMGTLSIDTQYF. Here the CDR3 DNA reads TGCAGTGCTAGAGCTCGCGGTTTCATGGGTACCTTAAGCATAGATACGCAGTATTTT.